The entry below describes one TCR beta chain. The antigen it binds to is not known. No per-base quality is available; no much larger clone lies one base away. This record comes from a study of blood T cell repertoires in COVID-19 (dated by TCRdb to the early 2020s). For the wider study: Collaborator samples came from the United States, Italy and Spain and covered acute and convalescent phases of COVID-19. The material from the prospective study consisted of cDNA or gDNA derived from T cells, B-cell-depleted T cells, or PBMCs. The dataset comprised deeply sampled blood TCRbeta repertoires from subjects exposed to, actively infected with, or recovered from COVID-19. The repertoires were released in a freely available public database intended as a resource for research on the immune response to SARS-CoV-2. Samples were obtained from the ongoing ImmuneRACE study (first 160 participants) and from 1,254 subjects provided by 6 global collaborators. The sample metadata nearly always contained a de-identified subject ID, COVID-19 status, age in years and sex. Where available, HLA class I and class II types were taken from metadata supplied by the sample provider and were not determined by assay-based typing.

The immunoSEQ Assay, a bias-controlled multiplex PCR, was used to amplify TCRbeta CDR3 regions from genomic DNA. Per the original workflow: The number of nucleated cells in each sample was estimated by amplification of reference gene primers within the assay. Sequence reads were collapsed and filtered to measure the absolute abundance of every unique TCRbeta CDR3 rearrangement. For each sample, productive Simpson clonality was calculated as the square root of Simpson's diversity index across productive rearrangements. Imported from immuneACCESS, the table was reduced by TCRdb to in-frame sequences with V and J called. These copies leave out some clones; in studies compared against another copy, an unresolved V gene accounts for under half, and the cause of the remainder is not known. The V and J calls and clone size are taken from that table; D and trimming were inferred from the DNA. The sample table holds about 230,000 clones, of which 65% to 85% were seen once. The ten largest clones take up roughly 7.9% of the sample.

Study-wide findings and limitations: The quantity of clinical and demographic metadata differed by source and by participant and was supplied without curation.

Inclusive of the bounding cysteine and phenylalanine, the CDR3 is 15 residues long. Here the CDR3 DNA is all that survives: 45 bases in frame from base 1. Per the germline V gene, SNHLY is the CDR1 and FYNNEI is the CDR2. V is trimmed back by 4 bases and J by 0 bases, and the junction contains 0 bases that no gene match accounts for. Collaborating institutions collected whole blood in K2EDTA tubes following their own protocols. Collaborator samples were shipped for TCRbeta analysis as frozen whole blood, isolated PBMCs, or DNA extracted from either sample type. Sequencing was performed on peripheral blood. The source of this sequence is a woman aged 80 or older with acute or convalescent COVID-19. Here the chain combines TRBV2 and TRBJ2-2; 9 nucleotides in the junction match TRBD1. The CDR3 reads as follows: CASSGQGANTGELFF. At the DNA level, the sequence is TGTGCCAGCAGTGGACAGGGGGCGAACACCGGGGAGCTGTTTTTT.